This T cell receptor beta chain was recorded in a study of radiation and T cells in renal cell carcinoma. Turning to the study itself: Nephrectomy followed 15 Gy stereotactic body radiation by 4 weeks.

Time point meaning: baseline pretreatment blood. Treatment denoted: 15 Gy SBRT to primary tumor, nephrectomy 4 weeks later. Radiation-treated patients gave blood at baseline, week 2 and week 4. With regard to this clone: Its antigen is unidentified.

Study outcomes and limitations: From baseline, blood top tumor clonotypes peaked at 2 weeks post-radiation. No pretreatment tumor biopsies were available for baseline clonotypes.

The method was immunoSEQ multiplex PCR; TCRdb's version includes in-frame clones alone and lacks a portion of them. The sample lists approximately 140,000 clones; roughly nine tenths were seen once. V was trimmed by 0 bases and J by 1 base, leaving 12 bases between them. Germline assignment: CDR1 LNHDA and CDR2 SQIVND (reference sequence). CDR3 length: 16 residues. The chain couples TRBV19 to TRBJ1-2; unclear D gene. The source material was blood, sampled from a patient whose treatment included radiotherapy and nephrectomy. The receptor was derived from a woman between 70 and 85 years old with renal cell carcinoma. This CDR3 reads CASSIDSLRLNYGYTF. CDR3 DNA: TGTGCCAGTAGTATAGATTCCTTGAGGCTTAACTATGGCTACACCTTC.